This TCR beta chain was found in a study of T cell responses to AZD1222 COVID-19 vaccine. Looking at the study overall: Second-dose schedules of about 4 or about 12 weeks were combined.

This CDR3 has 12 amino acids. Trimming left V 3 bases short and J 6 bases short, with 8 bases between. Data came from immunoSEQ multiplex PCR; TCRdb stores just in-frame clones and leaves some out. The sample comprises more than 250,000 clones, 85% to 95% of which are singletons, and 0.55% rests with the top ten. The gene calls are TRBV12-3 or TRBV12-4 and TRBJ1-2; D is uncertain. This TCR was sampled from an adult in good health. The specimen was peripheral blood, collected on day 0 of AZD1222 vaccination. CDR3: CASSFLGHGYTF. The CDR3 region has the DNA TGTGCCAGCAGTTTCTTGGGCCATGGCTACACCTTC.